Listed below are T cell receptor beta chains from one sample, sequenced in a study of T cells in Graves' hyperthyroidism and ophthalmopathy. Each CDR3 protein is one row after TCRdb ran MiXCR on the multiplex PCR reads. The table records roughly 200,000 distinct CDR3 sequences, about a sixth of them present only once. The sequenced sample was blood. The receptors shown here come from a woman aged 45-59 years with Graves' hyperthyroidism. Both conserved end residues are part of each CDR3. D genes are given only for firm matches. Only part of the rows carry a size: once, few, many, or a class if the clone is expanded.

V gene	J gene	clone size	D gene	CDR3 protein	CDR3 DNA
TRBV29-1	TRBJ1-1	few	NA	CSVKRIDRLHTEAFF	TGCAGCGTCAAGAGGATCGACAGGCTCCACACTGAAGCTTTCTTT
TRBV13	TRBJ2-3	many	TRBD2	CASSLGFGTSGRTDTQYF	TGTGCCAGCAGCTTAGGGTTCGGTACTAGCGGGCGTACAGATACGCAGTATTTT
TRBV6-1	TRBJ1-1	many	TRBD1	CASSFLGQGMNTEAFF	TGTGCCAGCAGTTTTCTAGGACAGGGCATGAACACTGAAGCTTTCTTT
TRBV29-1	TRBJ2-1	NA	NA	CSVGWGAGEQFF	TGCAGCGTTGGCTGGGGCGCGGGTGAGCAGTTCTTC
TRBV14	TRBJ2-5	once	NA	CASSQGGWKTQYF	TGTGCCAGCAGCCAAGGGGGCTGGAAGACCCAGTACTTC
TRBV18	TRBJ2-3	many	NA	CASSPNQVLTDTQYF	TGTGCCAGCTCACCAAACCAGGTTTTGACAGATACGCAGTATTTT
TRBV20-1	TRBJ2-7	NA	NA	CSARKSHGILYEQYF	TGCAGTGCTAGGAAGTCACACGGAATCCTCTACGAGCAGTACTTC
TRBV4-2	TRBJ2-1	NA	NA	CASSQVNGRSYNEQFF	TGTGCCAGCAGCCAAGTAAACGGACGCTCTTACAATGAGCAGTTCTTC
TRBV7-9	TRBJ1-2	many	NA	CASSLVVGNYYGYTF	TGTGCCAGCAGCTTAGTGGTCGGTAATTACTATGGCTACACCTTC
TRBV7-7	TRBJ2-7	NA	TRBD2	CASSLDPSGHNSYEQYF	TGTGCTAGCAGCTTAGACCCTAGCGGGCATAATTCCTACGAGCAGTACTTC